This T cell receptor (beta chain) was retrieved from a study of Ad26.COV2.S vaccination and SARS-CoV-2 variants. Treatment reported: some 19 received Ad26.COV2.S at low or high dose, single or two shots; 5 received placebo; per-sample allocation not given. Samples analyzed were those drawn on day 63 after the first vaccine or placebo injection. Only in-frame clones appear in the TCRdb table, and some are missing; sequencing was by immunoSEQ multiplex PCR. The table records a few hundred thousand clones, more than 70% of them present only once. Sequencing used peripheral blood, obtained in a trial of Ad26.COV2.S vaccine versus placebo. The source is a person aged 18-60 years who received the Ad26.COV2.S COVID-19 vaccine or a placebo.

CDR3 region: CASSPFRVQITGTDTQYF. CDR3 DNA sequence: TGTGCCAGCTCACCCTTCCGGGTCCAGATTACGGGCACAGATACGCAGTATTTT. V is TRBV18 and J is TRBJ2-3; D gene ambiguous. The V end was cut by 3 bases, the J end by 1 base, with 20 bases between. Germline loops: CDR1 KGHSH, CDR2 LQKENI. The CDR3 covers 18 residues.